This TCR beta chain stems from a study of monozygotic twins with inflammatory bowel disease. Findings and limits, study-wide: Researchers were unable to tell different T cell subtypes apart.

The CDR3 is 15 residues long. Germline assignment: CDR1 SGHKS and CDR2 YYEKEE (reference sequence). No T cells were sorted before total RNA was taken from whole blood. Two rounds of nested PCR, of 16 and 9 cycles, were run on TCRalpha and TCRbeta cDNA. With the 5' RACE reads reprocessed, TCRdb shows one record per CDR3 protein and no DNA. Its table records about 99,000 distinct CDR3 sequences. As concerns this clonotype: What it binds is not known.

The specimen sequenced was blood. The rearrangement joins TRBV5-5 to TRBJ2-1; absent DNA, TCRdb's TRBD1 call cannot be checked. The TCR originated in a human donor with ulcerative colitis or Crohn's disease, or a healthy co-twin of an affected twin (not recorded which). The CDR3 spells CASTPGAGGVNEQFF.